This entry is about one T cell receptor beta chain. The data were obtained in a study of blood T cell repertoires in COVID-19. About the study: PBMCs, B-cell-depleted T cells, or T cells were the source of the cDNA or gDNA that made up the material.

This CDR3 is 14 amino acids long. With 5 bases clipped from V and 6 bases from J, the junction kept 3 bases outside the gene matches. CDR1 and CDR2 from the germline V gene are LGHNT and FRNRAP. Assay used: immunoSEQ multiplex PCR; TCRdb lists only in-frame clones, some missing. The data hold about 250,000 clones, with about 86% observed a single time. Sequencing was performed on peripheral blood. V usage is TRBV12-5 and J usage is TRBJ2-1, with 11 bases aligning to TRBD2. The TCR comes from a man older than 75 with acute or convalescent COVID-19. CDR3 sequence (DNA): TGTGCTAGTGGTCTTAGCGGGAGGGCCAATGAGCAGTTCTTC. Translated: CASGLSGRANEQFF.